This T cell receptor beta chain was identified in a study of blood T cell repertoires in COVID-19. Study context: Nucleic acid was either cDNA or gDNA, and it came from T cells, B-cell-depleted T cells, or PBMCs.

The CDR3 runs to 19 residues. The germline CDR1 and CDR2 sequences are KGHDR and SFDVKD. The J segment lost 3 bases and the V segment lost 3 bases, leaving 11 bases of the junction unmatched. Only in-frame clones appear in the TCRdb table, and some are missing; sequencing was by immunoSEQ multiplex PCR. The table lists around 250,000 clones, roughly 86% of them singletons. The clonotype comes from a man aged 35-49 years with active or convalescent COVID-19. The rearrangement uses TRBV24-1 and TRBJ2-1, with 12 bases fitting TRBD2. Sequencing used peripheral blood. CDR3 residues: CATSDIPGLAGLGYNEQFF. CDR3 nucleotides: TGTGCCACCAGTGATATTCCGGGACTAGCGGGTTTGGGCTACAATGAGCAGTTCTTC.